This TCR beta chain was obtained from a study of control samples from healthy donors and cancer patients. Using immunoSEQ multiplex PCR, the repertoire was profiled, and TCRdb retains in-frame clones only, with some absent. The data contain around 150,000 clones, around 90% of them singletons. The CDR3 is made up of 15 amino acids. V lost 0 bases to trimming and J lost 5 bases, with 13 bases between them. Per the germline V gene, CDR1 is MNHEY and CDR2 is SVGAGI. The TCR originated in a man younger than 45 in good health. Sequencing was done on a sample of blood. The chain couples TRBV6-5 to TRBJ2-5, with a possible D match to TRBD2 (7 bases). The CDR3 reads CASSYSAGAYETQYF. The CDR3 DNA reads TGTGCCAGCAGTTACTCGGCGGGGGCATATGAGACCCAGTACTTC.